A single sample gave rise to the 11 T cell receptor beta chains below, sequenced in a study of OX40 agonist ivuxolimab in advanced cancers. Generated by immunoSEQ multiplex PCR, the TCRdb table keeps only in-frame clones and is missing some. The table includes roughly 20,000 clones, 72% detected once. The specimen comprised CD4+ or CD8+ T cells sorted from blood, sampled in a trial of the OX40 agonist ivuxolimab. Receptors originate from an adult with an advanced solid tumor such as melanoma, head and neck, liver or kidney cancer.

J is TRBJ2-7 and V is TRBV6-5; D not certain. The length of the CDR3 is 13 residues. The germline V and J ends were trimmed by 2 bases and 7 bases, with 12 bases remaining between them. Germline-derived CDR1 and CDR2 are MNHEY and SVGAGI. CDR3 DNA sequence: TGTGCCAGCAGTTACCCAGAAGATGTAGAGCAGTACTTC. Its translation: CASSYPEDVEQYF.

This rearrangement joins TRBV5-1 to TRBJ1-6, with D possibly TRBD1 on 5 matching bases. The CDR3 spans 14 residues. With 4 bases removed from V and 7 bases from J, the gap between germline ends came to 12 bases. Germline V gene data show CDR1 as SGHRS and CDR2 as YFSETQ. CDR3 region: CASSPGPGNSPLHF. CDR3 coding DNA: TGCGCCAGCAGCCCGGGCCCAGGGAATTCACCCCTCCACTTT. Variable domain in full (rest from reference TRBV5-1 and TRBJ1-6): KAGVTQTPRYLIKTRGQQVTLSCSPISGHRSVSWYQQTPGQGLQFLFEYFSETQRNKGNFPGRFSGRQFSNSRSEMNVSTLELGDSALYLCASSPGPGNSPLHFGNGTRLTVT.

This clone occurred a few times. The chain recombines TRBV7-8 with TRBJ2-7; 7 bases agree with TRBD1. J lost 0 bases, V lost 1 base, and 3 bases had no gene match. This CDR3 comprises 15 residues. CDR1 and CDR2 (germline): SGHVS, FQNEAQ. In DNA, the CDR3 is TGTGCCAGCAGCTTAGGGACAGGTCTCTCCTACGAGCAGTACTTC. It yields the protein CASSLGTGLSYEQYF.

The gene calls are TRBV11-2 and TRBJ2-7, with D unclear. The CDR3 has 10 amino acids. Germline V gene lookup returns CDR1 SGHAT and CDR2 FQNNGV. Trimming pared 5 bases from V and 9 bases from J, leaving 8 bases between. In nucleotides, the CDR3 is TGTGCCAGCAGCCCAGATTTGCAGTACTTC. Residues: CASSPDLQYF.

This chain joins TRBV7-3 and TRBJ1-1, with TRBD1 matching over 10 bases. Germline CDR1 and CDR2: SGHTA and FQGTGA. This CDR3 region has 14 residues. With 4 bases clipped from V and 3 bases from J, the junction kept 2 bases outside the gene matches. The CDR3 DNA reads as TGTGCCAGCAGCTCCGGGACAGGGGACACTGAAGCTTTCTTT. It specifies CASSSGTGDTEAFF. The entire variable domain, with the rest obtained from reference TRBV7-3 and TRBJ1-1, is as follows: GAGVSQTPSNKVTEKGKYVELRCDPISGHTALYWYRQSLGQGPEFLIYFQGTGAADDSGLPNDRFFAVRPEGSVSTLKIQRTERGDSAVYLCASSSGTGDTEAFFGQGTRLTVV.

The rearrangement joins TRBV9 to TRBJ2-3; 11 nucleotides line up with TRBD2. Unmatched junction bases numbered 2, after V lost 0 bases and J lost 2 bases. The V gene's germline CDR1 is SGDLS and CDR2 YYNGEE. CDR3 length: 16 residues. The CDR3 DNA sequence: TGTGCCAGCAGCGTAGCTAGCGGGGGGCCCACAGATACGCAGTATTTT. The encoded protein is CASSVASGGPTDTQYF.

In this sample, this clone turned up once. The rearrangement joins TRBV2 to TRBJ1-2; 12 bases line up with TRBD1. Germline CDR1 is SNHLY and CDR2 is FYNNEI. The CDR3 sequence is 16 residues long. V gave up 3 bases and J gave up 6 bases; unmatched junction bases: 8. The CDR3 DNA reads TGTGCCAGCAGTGACATTACGGGACAGGGGGCTAATGGCTACACCTTC. Residues: CASSDITGQGANGYTF.

The J gene is TRBJ1-2, the V gene TRBV9; maybe TRBD1 (5 bases). The CDR3 runs to 15 residues. Germline V CDR1 and CDR2: SGDLS, YYNGEE. Trimming shortened V by 2 bases and J by 4 bases, and 15 bases separated the two germline ends. The CDR3 spells CASSVGTGASYGYTF. The CDR3 nucleotides read TGTGCCAGCAGCGTGGGGACCGGTGCCAGCTATGGCTACACCTTC.

This clone was detected a few times. The CDR3 spells CASSQDTGGTYNEQFF. CDR3 DNA: TGTGCCAGCAGCCAGGACACAGGGGGCACCTACAATGAGCAGTTCTTC. J is TRBJ2-1 and V is TRBV4-2, with 9 bases lining up with TRBD1. With 3 bases clipped from V and 2 bases from J, the junction kept 5 bases outside the gene matches. The CDR3 has 16 residues. The germline CDR1 and CDR2 sequences are LGHNA and YNFKEQ.

A few counts support this clone. V usage is TRBV2 and J usage is TRBJ1-5, with a possible D match to TRBD1 (6 bases). The CDR3 runs to 14 residues. The V and J ends lost 6 bases and 2 bases respectively, with 11 bases between them. Germline V CDR1 and CDR2: SNHLY, FYNNEI. The CDR3 DNA reads TGTGCCAGCAGGGACAGCCTAGGCAATCAGCCCCAGCATTTT. It encodes CASRDSLGNQPQHF.

The chain recombines TRBV10-3 with TRBJ2-3; D call uncertain. Germline values: CDR1 ENHRY, CDR2 SYGVKD. This CDR3 is built from 12 residues. Trimming took 10 bases from V and 2 from J, leaving 10 bases between them. The CDR3 sequence is CASGWNTDTQYF. The CDR3 DNA is TGTGCCAGCGGTTGGAACACAGATACGCAGTATTTT.